A single TCR beta chain is shown here with its context. There is no known antigen for this receptor. Per-nucleotide qualities are absent, and no much larger clonotype sits a single base away. The library was built by means of the immunoSEQ multiplex PCR assay. For the multiplex PCR, a mixture combining 60 forward primers for TCR Vbeta segments and 13 reverse primers for TCR Jbeta segments was used. A multiplex PCR assay on genomic DNA amplified the CDR3 region of rearranged TCR beta genes. The amplified TCR beta libraries were sequenced on the Illumina HiSeq System as 87-base-pair reads. On the authors' methods: In a later analysis, 70 million to 95 million unique TCR beta chains were counted across the roughly 700 repertoires, and roughly 11 million of these chains were shared by at least two donors. To remove PCR and sequencing errors, raw reads were error-corrected and collapsed into unique sequences using a nearest-neighbor algorithm that merged closely related sequences. V, D and J gene segments were assigned by aligning CDR3 sequences to IMGT reference sequences. For a sequence to be retained, at least a six-nucleotide match to both a V gene segment and a J gene segment was required. A rearrangement was called productive if the CDR3 had no stop codons and remained in frame with V and J, and every other rearrangement was called non-productive. Following IMGT convention, CDR3 was defined as the stretch from the second conserved V-encoded cysteine up to the conserved J-encoded phenylalanine. The earlier analysis of approximately 500 of the donors excluded sequences that lacked an unambiguous match to a single V gene segment. In an earlier analysis of several hundred of the donors, V segments were called functional above 56.7% productive rearrangements and were called segregating when the between-donor standard deviation exceeded 5%. A statistical classification framework was built for diagnosing cytomegalovirus status from the catalog of TCR beta chain sequences. In a later analysis, V and J genes were assigned by comparing TCR nucleotide sequences against IMGT/GENE-DB human TR gene sequences. In a later analysis, CDR3 sequences and most-parsimonious VDJ recombination scenarios were assigned using the TCRdist pipeline. In a later analysis, every TCR beta chain was defined by the combination of its CDR3 amino acid sequence and its V-gene family, and reads without a unique V-gene family were dropped. A later analysis removed 592 highly shared, low-generation-probability nucleotide sequences to deal with suspected cross-contamination and a sequencing artifact. For each public chain, a later analysis derived a clonal expansion index from normalized ranks of inferred template counts within each repertoire. Generation probabilities in a later analysis came from a VDJ recombination model fitted to out-of-frame rearrangements, and those results were checked against IGoR. A later analysis scored TCR-TCR, TCR-HLA and TCR-CMV co-occurrence with hypergeometric tests, applying a repertoire-size bias correction to TCR pairs. False discovery rates were estimated in a later analysis by permuting HLA or CMV assignments 20 times. A later analysis grouped co-occurring TCRs with DBSCAN, adding TCRdist sequence similarity when clustering within HLA-allele-positive subsets. Co-occurrence clustering excluded repertoires with fewer than 30,000 or more than 120,000 public chains, plus five with anomalous nucleotide sharing. TCRdb provides this immuneACCESS table in a form limited to in-frame rearrangements. Some clones are lacking; in checked studies, under half of them reflect an unresolved V gene, and why the rest are absent is not known. V and J calls and clone size are given by that table; D and trimming were obtained from the DNA. The sample table lists around 64,000 clones, approximately 58% of them with a count of one. Around 3.1% of the sample lies in the top ten.

The cohort was made up of under 800 healthy bone marrow donors. All cohort members were sampled while nominally healthy, although unrecorded immune exposures were likely present. The donor was CMV seronegative and belonged to the group of under 400 seronegative cohort members. A peripheral blood sample was collected from each donor, and TCR beta sequencing was performed on peripheral blood mononuclear cells. The Qiagen DNeasy Blood Extraction Kit was used to extract genomic DNA from the blood cell samples. These data come from a study of cytomegalovirus exposure and HLA in healthy donors (dated by TCRdb to about 2017). A note on the overall study: An earlier analysis of a few hundred of the donors reported 276 Gb of sequence data and 95 million to 120 million unique TCR beta sequences obtained from approximately 180 million T cells. An early release that covered some 640 HLA-typed donors contained approximately 300 gigabases of sequencing data and tens of millions of unique TCR sequences. Among the roughly 400 genotyped donors, about 83% belonged to the genetic ancestry cluster associated with self-reported Caucasian donors. The aim of the study was to test whether cataloging public T cell receptors could identify signatures of past pathogen exposure. The study profiled the T cell repertoires of approximately 700 subjects by immunosequencing and related them to cytomegalovirus serostatus. A separate validation cohort of some 130 different subjects was used in addition to the 666-subject first cohort. The study combined high-throughput TCR immunosequencing, statistical association of individual TCRs with disease status, and machine learning to predict cytomegalovirus infection status. A later analysis re-analyzed previously published TCR beta repertoires from 550 to 700 donors and added high-resolution HLA genotyping to study TCR occurrence patterns. In the later analysis, no new phenotypic data were used to find candidate immune exposures; instead, reliance was placed on TCR beta sequences and their occurrence across donors. An earlier analysis of about 620 of the donors applied high-throughput TCR beta sequencing to assess whether each TCR beta V gene segment acted as functional or pseudogenic. Donor age, sex, ethnicity and CMV serostatus were compiled alongside the repertoire data. A later genetic analysis used genome-wide SNP genotypes for about 65% of the 666 donors, treating that subset as a discovery cohort. Every discovery cohort repertoire had been produced on one sequencing platform. HLA typing included class I and class II loci at four-digit resolution. The number of donors typed differed by locus, with about 629-630 for A, B, C, DRB1 and DQB1, roughly 520 for DQA1, about 610 for DPA1, and under 490 for DPB1. A handful of DR-DQ haplotypes were handled as single units for association and clustering because linkage in the cohort was strong. Across 300 to 400 genotyped donors of the cohort, an average of approximately 200,000 unique TCR beta nucleotide sequences per donor were sequenced, and roughly a sixth of those sequences were non-productive.

The CDR3, cysteine through phenylalanine, is 15 amino acids long. The CDR3 DNA has 45 bases and is translated from base 1. In the germline V gene, CDR1 corresponds to SGDLS and CDR2 to YYNGEE. Relative to germline, V is 0 bases shorter and J is 4 bases shorter, with 13 bases between their ends. Points the paper makes about the study in general: Most TCR sequences were observed very rarely across donors, whereas some public TCRs were present in many individuals. The authors suggested that the approach could potentially be generalized to other disease states and immunological phenotypes. V-gene and J-gene trimming of TCR beta chains was associated with a missense DCLRE1C variant in a later genetic analysis, and the association was replicated in an independent cohort. A few of the identified cytomegalovirus-associated TCR beta chains were confirmed in vitro to be specific for cytomegalovirus antigens. A further reported finding was that TCR beta sequences accurately predicted the HLA-A and HLA-B alleles for most subjects in the first cohort. Only TCR beta chains were sequenced in this cohort, and the absence of alpha or paired-chain data limited detectable features. At a false discovery rate of 0.05, a later analysis linked about 17,000 TCR beta sequences to specific HLA alleles. In a later genetic analysis, fewer N-insertions in productive TCRs were reported among donors in an Asian-associated ancestry cluster than the approximately 630-donor mean. A later analysis found that TCR association rates varied across HLA loci, with DRB1 alleles showing the most associated TCRs and HLA-C alleles the fewest. Because some donors lacked HLA typing at each locus, the association tests relied only on the typed subset. Assigning TCR associations to individual alleles was difficult when HLA alleles, especially DR and DQ, strongly co-occurred. Linkage disequilibrium might explain the correlated functional status among segregating V segments, but an unknown experimental factor could not be ruled out. Presence/absence analyses assumed roughly uniform sequencing depth across donors, an assumption that may not hold. In an earlier analysis of some 550 of the donors, most TCR beta V segments were observed in productive rearrangements about 90% or about 30% of the time, broadly matching IMGT annotations. A later analysis reported that several top co-occurrence clusters appeared linked to parvovirus B19, influenza, CMV and Epstein-Barr virus. A later analysis found that most CMV-associated TCR beta chains appeared HLA-restricted, with HLA associations seemingly driven largely by CMV exposure. In both the original and validation cohorts, the classifier was reported to diagnose cytomegalovirus status with high specificity and sensitivity. Because the 87-base-pair reads could not distinguish some IMGT-functional V segments, including TRBV6-2 and TRBV6-3, those segments were excluded. The only immune exposure information available for the cohort was CMV serostatus. A cluster of highly shared sequence variants was judged likely to be a technical artifact of the sequencing pipeline. The study listed 150 to 200 TCR beta chains as associated with cytomegalovirus. Compared with equally common non-associated chains, HLA-associated TCR beta chains in a later analysis were more clonally expanded and had lower generation probabilities. The earlier analysis of approximately 560 of the donors excluded 15 to 20 rarely observed V segments, including chromosome 9 orphons, because counts were too low.

The specimen was PBMCs. The sequence was obtained from a woman aged 45-65 years in good health and CMV-seronegative. The rearrangement joined TRBV9 to TRBJ1-2, with TRBD1 tentatively as D gene (5 bases match). The CDR3 region has the sequence CASSVGFTGLYGYTF. The base sequence is TGTGCCAGCAGCGTAGGCTTCACAGGCCTCTATGGCTACACCTTC.